These 15 T cell receptor beta chains share one sample of origin, sequenced in a study of CD8 T cells in Susac syndrome. An amount of RNA that ranged from about 0.45 to 1 ug was reverse transcribed with random hexamers. From the immunoSEQ multiplex PCR reads, TCRdb called clonotypes with MiXCR, one entry per CDR3 protein. This sample has 200,000 or so distinct CDR3 sequences, with 95% found just once. Sequenced sample: CD8+ T cells from PBMCs. Receptors were obtained from a human donor with Susac syndrome.

The sample holds one count of this clonotype. The chain has TRBV20-1 and TRBJ2-1; 9 bases are shared with TRBD2. Looked up from germline, CDR1 is DFQATT and CDR2 is SNEGSKA (reference sequence). CDR3 size: 13 residues. J was trimmed by 7 bases and V by 8 bases; bases with no gene match: 9. CDR3 protein: CSLLAGPGNEQFF. The CDR3 DNA sequence: TGCAGTCTTCTAGCGGGGCCGGGGAATGAGCAGTTCTTC.

This clonotype has just one count. The chain links TRBV4-2 to TRBJ2-2; tentatively, D is TRBD2 (5 bases). From germline, CDR1 is LGHNA and CDR2 YNFKEQ. Trimming stripped 5 bases from V and 6 bases from J, with 10 bases between. This CDR3 is built from 13 residues. The CDR3 loop is CASSSGLSGELFF. CDR3 DNA sequence: TGTGCCAGCAGCTCGGGGTTATCCGGGGAGCTGTTTTTT.

The gene calls are TRBV4-1 and TRBJ2-7; the D gene is possibly TRBD2 (7 bases). Germline V gene lookup returns CDR1 MGHRA and CDR2 YSYEKL. There are 17 residues in the CDR3. Trimming stripped 0 bases from V and 1 base from J, with 16 bases between. The CDR3 region has the DNA TGCGCCAGCAGCCAAGAATGGTGGGGGGGCGCGTCCTACGAGCAGTACTTC. Residues: CASSQEWWGGASYEQYF.

The J gene is TRBJ2-5, the V gene TRBV11-3, with 7 positions matching TRBD1. The germline V gene has CDR1 SGHNT and CDR2 YENEEA. Trimming at V came to 2 bases and at J to 4 bases, leaving 1 base not matched to a gene. The CDR3 totals 13 residues. CDR3 sequence (DNA): TGTGCCAGCAGCTTAAGGGGGCGAGAGACCCAGTACTTC. Encoded protein: CASSLRGRETQYF.

This rearrangement joins TRBV27 to TRBJ1-5; D not resolved. Germline loops: CDR1 MNHEY, CDR2 SMNVEV (reference sequence). This CDR3 has 15 amino acids. V was cut by 6 bases and J by 6 bases, with 18 bases left in between. Here the CDR3 DNA reads TGTGCCAGCAGCCCAACGGGGATGGGAAGTCAGCCCCAGCATTTT. This encodes CASSPTGMGSQPQHF.

This chain uses TRBV12-5 with TRBJ2-5; D remains ambiguous. The CDR3 loop spans 15 amino acids. Germline loops: CDR1 LGHNT, CDR2 FRNRAP. Trimming took 3 bases from V and 5 from J, leaving 16 bases between them. Written as DNA, the CDR3 is TGTGCTAGTGGTTTCGAGCCGGGTATGGGGGAGACCCAGTACTTC. Its protein is CASGFEPGMGETQYF.

The gene calls are TRBV27 and TRBJ2-2, with TRBD1 matching over 7 bases. Germline V CDR1 and CDR2: MNHEY, SMNVEV (reference sequence). J gave up 7 bases and V 4 bases, and 6 bases lay outside the gene matches. The CDR3 totals 14 residues. The CDR3 reads CASSSDQGVGELFF. CDR3 DNA: TGTGCCAGCAGTTCTGACCAGGGGGTCGGGGAGCTGTTTTTT.

This rearrangement joins TRBV4-1 to TRBJ2-7, with D maybe TRBD2 (5 bases). The CDR3 has 16 amino acids. CDR1 and CDR2 from the germline V gene are MGHRA and YSYEKL. Trimming took 0 bases from V and 5 from J, leaving 17 bases between them. The CDR3 nucleotides read TGCGCCAGCAGCCAAGAGCCCGGGGAATCCGCCCACGAGCAGTACTTC. Translation gives CASSQEPGESAHEQYF.

J is TRBJ2-7 and V is TRBV25-1; 8 bases are a match to TRBD1. The trim removed 1 base at V and 0 bases at J, leaving 5 bases unmatched. The germline V gene encodes CDR1 MGHDK and CDR2 SYGVNS. The CDR3 is 16 amino acids. The CDR3 bases are TGTGCCAGCAGTGAATGGGCGGGACAGGACTCCTACGAGCAGTACTTC. This sequence encodes CASSEWAGQDSYEQYF.

The chain joins TRBV12-3 or TRBV12-4 to TRBJ1-2; D is possibly TRBD1 (5 bases). V lost 5 bases and J lost 5, with 15 bases in between. The CDR3 has 14 residues. CDR3 in DNA: TGTGCCAGCAGTGATGGGACGATGAGATATGGCTACACCTTC. This gives the protein CASSDGTMRYGYTF.

CDR3 nucleotide sequence: TGTGCCAGCAAGATGTTTAGCGGGAGCACAGATACGCAGTATTTT. Its translation is CASKMFSGSTDTQYF. This chain joins TRBV27 and TRBJ2-3; 7 bases are shared with TRBD2. Germline CDR1 MNHEY, CDR2 SMNVEV (reference sequence). Trimming removed 7 bases from V and 0 bases from J; junction bases left unmatched: 7. The CDR3 loop spans 15 amino acids.

The gene calls are TRBV7-9 and TRBJ1-6; 7 bases fit TRBD1. CDR3 size: 15 residues. The V segment lost 5 bases and the J segment 7 bases; nucleotides outside the gene matches: 8. Germline V gives CDR1 SEHNR, CDR2 FQNEAQ (reference sequence). The CDR3 bases are TGTGCCAGCAGCCTGGCCGGGACAGAGAATTCACCCCTCCACTTT. Amino acid sequence: CASSLAGTENSPLHF.

This sequence joins TRBV5-6 and TRBJ2-7; TRBD1 matches at 9 bases. Looked up from germline, CDR1 is SGHDT and CDR2 is YYEEEE. This CDR3 has 13 residues. The ends lost 4 bases at V and 6 bases at J; junction bases unmatched: 5. Here the CDR3 reads CASSPGTGFEQYF. The CDR3 DNA reads TGTGCCAGCAGCCCGGGGACAGGGTTCGAGCAGTACTTC.

V usage is TRBV6-5 and J usage is TRBJ2-5; 11 nucleotides line up with TRBD2. The V gene's germline CDR1 is MNHEY and CDR2 SVGAGI. Trimming at V came to 5 bases and at J to 7 bases, leaving 6 bases not matched to a gene. This CDR3 has 14 amino acids. CDR3: CASSVAGGPATQYF. The CDR3 DNA sequence: TGTGCCAGCAGTGTAGCGGGGGGGCCTGCGACCCAGTACTTC.

The chain has TRBV30 and TRBJ1-1, with TRBD1 matching 7 bases. The CDR3 is made up of 13 amino acids. The germline gives CDR1 GTSNPN, CDR2 SVGIG (reference sequence). The ends lost 4 bases at V and 1 base at J; junction bases unmatched: 3. CDR3 sequence: CAWKGQANTEAFF. The CDR3 DNA sequence: TGTGCCTGGAAAGGACAGGCGAACACTGAAGCTTTCTTT.